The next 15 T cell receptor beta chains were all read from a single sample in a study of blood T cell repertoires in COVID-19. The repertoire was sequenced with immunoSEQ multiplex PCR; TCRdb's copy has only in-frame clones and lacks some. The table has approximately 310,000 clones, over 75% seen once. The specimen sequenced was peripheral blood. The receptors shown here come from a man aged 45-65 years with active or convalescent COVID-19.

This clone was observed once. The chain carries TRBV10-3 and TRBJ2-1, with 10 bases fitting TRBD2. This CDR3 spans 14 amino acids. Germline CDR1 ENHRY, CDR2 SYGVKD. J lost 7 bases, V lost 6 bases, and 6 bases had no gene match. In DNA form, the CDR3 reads TGTGCCATCAGCGAGCGGGAGGGCCCAAATGAGCAGTTCTTC. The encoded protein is CAISEREGPNEQFF.

This CDR3 reads CATSDSPGQGGNEQFF. CDR3 nucleotide sequence: TGTGCCACCAGTGATTCACCGGGACAGGGCGGCAATGAGCAGTTCTTC. This sequence joins TRBV24-1 and TRBJ2-1, with 9 bases fitting TRBD1. The CDR3 runs to 16 residues. Germline assignment: CDR1 KGHDR and CDR2 SFDVKD. The V and J ends lost 2 bases and 6 bases, in that order; junction bases with no gene match: 7.

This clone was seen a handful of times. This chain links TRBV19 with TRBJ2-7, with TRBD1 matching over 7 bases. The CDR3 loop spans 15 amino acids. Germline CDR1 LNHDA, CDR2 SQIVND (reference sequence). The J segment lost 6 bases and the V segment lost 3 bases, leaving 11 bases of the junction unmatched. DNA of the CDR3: TGTGCCAGTAGTATGTTAGGGGGCGACTTGGGCGAGCAGTACTTC. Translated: CASSMLGGDLGEQYF.

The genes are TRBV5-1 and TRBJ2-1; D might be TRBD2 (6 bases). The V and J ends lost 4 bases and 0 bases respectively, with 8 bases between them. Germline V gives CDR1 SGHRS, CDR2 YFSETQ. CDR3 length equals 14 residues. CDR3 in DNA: TGCGCCAGCAGCGGAGGGAGCTCCTACAATGAGCAGTTCTTC. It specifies CASSGGSSYNEQFF. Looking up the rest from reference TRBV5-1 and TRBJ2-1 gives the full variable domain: KAGVTQTPRYLIKTRGQQVTLSCSPISGHRSVSWYQQTPGQGLQFLFEYFSETQRNKGNFPGRFSGRQFSNSRSEMNVSTLELGDSALYLCASSGGSSYNEQFFGPGTRLTVL.

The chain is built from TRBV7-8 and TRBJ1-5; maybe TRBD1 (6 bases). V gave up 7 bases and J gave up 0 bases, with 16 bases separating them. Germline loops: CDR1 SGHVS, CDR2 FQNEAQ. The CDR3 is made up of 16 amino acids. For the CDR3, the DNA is TGTGCCAGCATGGGGCAGGGGATTAATAGCAATCAGCCCCAGCATTTT. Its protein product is CASMGQGINSNQPQHF.

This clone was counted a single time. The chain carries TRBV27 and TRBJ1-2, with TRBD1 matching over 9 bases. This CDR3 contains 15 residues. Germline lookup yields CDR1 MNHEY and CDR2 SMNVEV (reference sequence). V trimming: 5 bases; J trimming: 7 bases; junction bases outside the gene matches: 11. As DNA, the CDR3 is TGTGCCAGCAGTCAAAAAACCGGGACAGGGACTGGCTACACCTTC. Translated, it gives CASSQKTGTGTGYTF.

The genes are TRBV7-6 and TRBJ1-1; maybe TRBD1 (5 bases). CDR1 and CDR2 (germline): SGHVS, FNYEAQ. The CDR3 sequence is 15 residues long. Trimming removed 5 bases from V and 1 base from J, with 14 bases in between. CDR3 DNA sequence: TGTGCCAGCAGCCCCGGTAACAGGCGGAACACTGAAGCTTTCTTT. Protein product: CASSPGNRRNTEAFF.

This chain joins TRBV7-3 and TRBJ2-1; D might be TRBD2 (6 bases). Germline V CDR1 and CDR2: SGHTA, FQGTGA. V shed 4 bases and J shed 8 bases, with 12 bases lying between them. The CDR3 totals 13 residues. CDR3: CASSSTSMHEQFF. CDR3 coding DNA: TGTGCCAGCAGCTCGACTAGTATGCATGAGCAGTTCTTC.

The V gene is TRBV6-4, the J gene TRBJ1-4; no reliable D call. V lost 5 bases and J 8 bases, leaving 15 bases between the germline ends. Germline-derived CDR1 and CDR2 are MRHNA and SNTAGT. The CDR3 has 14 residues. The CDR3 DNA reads TGTGCCAGCAGTAGTAACGATAACATAGAAAAACTGTTTTTT. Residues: CASSSNDNIEKLFF.

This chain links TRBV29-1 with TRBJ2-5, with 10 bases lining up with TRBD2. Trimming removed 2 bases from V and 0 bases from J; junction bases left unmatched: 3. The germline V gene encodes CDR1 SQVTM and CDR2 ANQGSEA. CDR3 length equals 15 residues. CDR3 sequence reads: CSVETSGRDQETQYF. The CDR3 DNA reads TGCAGCGTTGAAACCAGCGGGAGGGACCAAGAGACCCAGTACTTC.

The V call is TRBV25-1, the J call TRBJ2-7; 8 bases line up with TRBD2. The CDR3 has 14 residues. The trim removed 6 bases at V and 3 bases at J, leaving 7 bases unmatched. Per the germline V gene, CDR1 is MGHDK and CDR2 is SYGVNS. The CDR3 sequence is CASSAGGQYYEQYF. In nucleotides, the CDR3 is TGTGCCAGCAGCGCGGGGGGACAATACTACGAGCAGTACTTC.

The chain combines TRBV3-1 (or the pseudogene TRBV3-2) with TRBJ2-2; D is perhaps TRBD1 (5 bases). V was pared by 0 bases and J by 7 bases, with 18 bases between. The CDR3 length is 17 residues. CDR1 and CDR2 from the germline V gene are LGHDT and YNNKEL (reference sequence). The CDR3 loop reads CASSQESLGAPGGELFF. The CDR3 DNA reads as TGTGCCAGCAGCCAAGAGTCGCTAGGGGCGCCGGGCGGGGAGCTGTTTTTT.

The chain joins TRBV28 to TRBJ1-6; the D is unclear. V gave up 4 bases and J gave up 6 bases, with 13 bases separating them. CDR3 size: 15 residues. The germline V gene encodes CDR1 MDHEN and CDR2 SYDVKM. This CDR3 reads CASSSGRRSNSPLHF. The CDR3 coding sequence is TGTGCCAGCAGTTCCGGACGGAGGTCTAATTCACCCCTCCACTTT.

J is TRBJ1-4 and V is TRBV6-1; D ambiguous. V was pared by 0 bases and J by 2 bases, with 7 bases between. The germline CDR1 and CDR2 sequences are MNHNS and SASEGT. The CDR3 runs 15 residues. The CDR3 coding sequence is TGTGCCAGCAGTGAAGCCGGAGGGACTAATGAAAAACTGTTTTTT. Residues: CASSEAGGTNEKLFF.

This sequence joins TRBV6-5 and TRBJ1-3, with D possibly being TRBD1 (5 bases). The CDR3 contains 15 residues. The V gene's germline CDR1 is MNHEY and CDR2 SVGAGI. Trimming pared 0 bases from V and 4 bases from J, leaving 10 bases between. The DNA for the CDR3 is TGTGCCAGCAGTTACTCAGGGGCACGGGGAAACACCATATATTTT. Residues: CASSYSGARGNTIYF.